This passage covers 23 T cell receptor beta chains from one sample sequenced in a study of cytomegalovirus exposure and HLA in healthy donors. Both 60 Vbeta primers and 13 Jbeta primers went into the PCR. Here immunoSEQ multiplex PCR was the method, and the copy in TCRdb shows in-frame clones only, minus some. Of about 200,000 clones in the sample, 82% were seen once. Sequencing used PBMCs. The receptors come from a woman between 45 and 60 years old in good health and CMV-seropositive.

This clone occurred once. This chain joins TRBV10-3 and TRBJ1-1; possible D gene TRBD1, 5 bases. This CDR3 spans 12 amino acids. V lost 8 bases, J lost 1 base, and 8 bases lay in between. Germline V lookup: CDR1 ENHRY, CDR2 SYGVKD. CDR3 bases: TGTGCCATCGCGCAGGGGAACACTGAAGCTTTCTTT. Translating gives CAIAQGNTEAFF.

This clone has just a few counts. The chain recombines TRBV18 with TRBJ1-5; D is perhaps TRBD1 (6 bases). Trimming pared 1 base from V and 7 bases from J, leaving 14 bases between. The CDR3 extends over 15 amino acids. Germline-derived CDR1 and CDR2 are KGHSH and LQKENI. The CDR3 protein is CASSPHSGVEQPQHF. The CDR3 coding sequence is TGTGCCAGCTCACCACATTCAGGGGTGGAGCAGCCCCAGCATTTT.

Comments on this clone: The junction departs from germline at one end; a sequencing error may be responsible. V is TRBV6-5 and J is TRBJ2-6; 7 bases are a match to TRBD1. The germline V gene encodes CDR1 MNHEY and CDR2 SVGAGI. The CDR3 length is 15 residues. CDR3 coding DNA: TGTGCCAGCAGTCGACAGGGCTCTGGGGCCAACGGCCTGACTTTC. Protein product: CASSRQGSGANGLTF.

The DNA of the CDR3 is TGTGCCAGCAGCCCCGCGGGGGTCTACGAGCAGTACTTC. This encodes CASSPAGVYEQYF. The chain recombines TRBV7-9 with TRBJ2-7, with 7 bases aligning to TRBD2. This CDR3 is built from 13 residues. With 5 bases clipped from V and 3 bases from J, the junction kept 4 bases outside the gene matches. Germline CDR1 reads SEHNR; CDR2 reads FQNEAQ (reference sequence).

In DNA, the CDR3 is TGTGCCATCAGTGTGATAGCGGGGATCGGGACAGATACGCAGTATTTT. It yields the protein CAISVIAGIGTDTQYF. This chain joins TRBV10-3 and TRBJ2-3; TRBD2 agrees at 8 bases. The ends lost 4 bases at V and 3 bases at J; junction bases unmatched: 9. Germline CDR1 reads ENHRY; CDR2 reads SYGVKD. This CDR3 region has 16 residues.

This clone was detected once. The chain couples TRBV10-3 to TRBJ2-5, with D uncertain. V was trimmed by 2 bases and J by 3 bases, leaving 7 bases between them. The CDR3 extends over 13 amino acids. CDR1 and CDR2 (germline): ENHRY, SYGVKD. CDR3 in DNA: TGTGCCATCAGTGAGCACACCAAAGAGACCCAGTACTTC. Protein product: CAISEHTKETQYF.

The chain couples TRBV19 to TRBJ2-3; tentatively, D is TRBD1 (6 bases). This CDR3 is built from 14 residues. The germline V and J ends were trimmed by 10 bases and 0 bases, with 14 bases remaining between them. Germline V CDR1 and CDR2: LNHDA, SQIVND (reference sequence). The CDR3 DNA is TGTGCCACCAGGGGTTCCATTAGCACAGATACGCAGTATTTT. Amino acid sequence: CATRGSISTDTQYF.

The chain uses TRBV11-3 and TRBJ2-1; D ambiguous. Trimming took 1 base from V and 9 from J, leaving 10 bases between them. The germline gives CDR1 SGHNT, CDR2 YENEEA. CDR3 length equals 13 residues. CDR3 loop: CASSLGPLTEQFF. The CDR3 DNA is TGTGCCAGCAGCTTAGGTCCACTTACTGAGCAGTTCTTC.

The chain is built from TRBV7-9 and TRBJ2-7, with 8 bases matching TRBD2. Losses at the gene ends were 8 bases for V and 2 bases for J; bases not matched to a gene: 8. Germline V lookup: CDR1 SEHNR, CDR2 FQNEAQ (reference sequence). CDR3 length: 14 residues. CDR3 sequence (DNA): TGTGCCAGCCTGCGCGCGGGAGGCGCCTACGAGCAGTACTTC. Translation: CASLRAGGAYEQYF.

The chain carries TRBV7-9 and TRBJ2-1; D might be TRBD2 (5 bases). The CDR3 spans 13 residues. With 7 bases removed from V and 10 bases from J, the gap between germline ends came to 17 bases. Per the germline V gene, CDR1 is SEHNR and CDR2 is FQNEAQ (reference sequence). The CDR3 loop is CASTLRGKKEQFF. Written as DNA, the CDR3 is TGTGCCAGCACTCTCCGGGGAAAAAAAGAGCAGTTCTTC. Based on the CDR3 plus reference TRBV7-9 and TRBJ2-1, the full variable domain is DTGVSQNPRHKITKRGQNVTFRCDPISEHNRLYWYRQTLGQGPEFLTYFQNEAQLEKSRLLSDRFSAERPKGSFSTLEIQRTEQGDSAMYLCASTLRGKKEQFFGPGTRLTVL.

Only a few counts were recorded for this clone. J is TRBJ1-1 and V is TRBV30; possible D gene TRBD1, 5 bases. V was shortened by 0 bases and J by 0 bases, with 8 bases between the two germline ends. Germline V gives CDR1 GTSNPN, CDR2 SVGIG (reference sequence). CDR3 length equals 14 residues. Written as DNA, the CDR3 is TGTGCCTGGAGTGTCCCAGGGATGAACACTGAAGCTTTCTTT. It translates to CAWSVPGMNTEAFF.

This clone has a handful of counts. The chain joins TRBV28 to TRBJ2-7, with a weak D call TRBD2 (6 bases). The V gene lost 3 bases and the J gene lost 3 bases, with 21 bases spanning the gap. CDR1 MDHEN and CDR2 SYDVKM come from the germline V gene. CDR3 length: 17 amino acids. CDR3 region: CASSLGTSLRRLYEQYF. The CDR3 bases are TGTGCCAGCAGTTTGGGGACTTCCCTCCGTCGCCTCTACGAGCAGTACTTC.

V is TRBV19 and J is TRBJ2-1; 7 nucleotides agree with TRBD2. The J segment lost 4 bases and the V segment lost 5 bases, leaving 5 bases of the junction unmatched. The germline V gene encodes CDR1 LNHDA and CDR2 SQIVND (reference sequence). The CDR3 loop spans 14 amino acids. DNA for the CDR3: TGTGCCAGTAGTGGGCGGGAGCGGTACAATGAGCAGTTCTTC. Amino acid sequence: CASSGRERYNEQFF.

This sequence joins TRBV4-2 and TRBJ2-3; TRBD2 matches at 12 bases. CDR3 length: 18 residues. V trimming: 0 bases; J trimming: 4 bases; junction bases outside the gene matches: 8. Germline V lookup: CDR1 LGHNA, CDR2 YNFKEQ. DNA for the CDR3: TGTGCCAGCAGCCAAGATCCTAGCGGGAGGGCCCTCGCAGATACGCAGTATTTT. Its protein is CASSQDPSGRALADTQYF.

V is TRBV28 and J is TRBJ1-5; TRBD1 aligns across 8 bases. From germline, CDR1 is MDHEN and CDR2 SYDVKM. The CDR3 loop spans 15 amino acids. Trimming at V came to 0 bases and at J to 3 bases, leaving 1 base not matched to a gene. The CDR3 protein is CASSLWDRDNQPQHF. CDR3 sequence (DNA): TGTGCCAGCAGTTTATGGGACAGGGACAATCAGCCCCAGCATTTT.

This chain links TRBV28 with TRBJ1-2; D unresolved. CDR1 MDHEN and CDR2 SYDVKM come from the germline V gene. The CDR3 runs 12 residues. The V end lost 0 bases, the J end lost 8 bases, and 7 bases lay between the germline ends. In DNA form, the CDR3 reads TGTGCCAGCAGTTTATGGGCTAGAGGCTACACCTTC. Residues: CASSLWARGYTF.

The rearrangement uses TRBV28 and TRBJ2-4; maybe TRBD2 (5 bases). The CDR3 has 16 amino acids. V lost 8 bases to trimming and J lost 0 bases, with 17 bases between them. CDR1 is MDHEN and CDR2 is SYDVKM in the germline V gene. The CDR3 spells CASEGGSIVAKNIQYF. Written as DNA, the CDR3 is TGTGCCAGCGAGGGCGGGTCCATCGTAGCCAAAAACATTCAGTACTTC.

This clone was observed a handful of times. V gene TRBV2 combines with J gene TRBJ2-7; 13 bases agree with TRBD2. CDR3 size: 17 residues. V trimming: 3 bases; J trimming: 5 bases; junction bases outside the gene matches: 10. Per germline, CDR1 SNHLY and CDR2 FYNNEI. The DNA for the CDR3 is TGTGCCAGCAGTGACGGGACTAGCGGGACCATTTTCCACGAGCAGTACTTC. It specifies CASSDGTSGTIFHEQYF.

This clone showed up just a few times. The rearrangement uses TRBV6-1 and TRBJ1-6, with 7 bases matching TRBD1. Germline CDR1 and CDR2: MNHNS and SASEGT. Trimming cost V 1 base and J 7 bases; bases outside gene matches: 4. The CDR3 has 15 amino acids. CDR3 residues: CASSEVRDSNSPLHF. In nucleotides, the CDR3 is TGTGCCAGCAGTGAAGTCCGGGACAGCAATTCACCCCTCCACTTT.

V gene TRBV7-9 combines with J gene TRBJ2-7, with a tentative D call TRBD1 (7 bases). The J call may not be correct, given that the DNA end is closer to TRBJ2-5. Per the germline V gene, CDR1 is SEHNR and CDR2 is FQNEAQ (reference sequence). There are 15 residues in the CDR3. CDR3 loop: CASSSHRGGVETQYF. The CDR3 DNA is TGTGCCAGCAGCTCCCACAGGGGAGGAGTGGAGACCCAGTACTTC.

The V gene is TRBV6-6, the J gene TRBJ2-3; no clear D. Germline V gene data show CDR1 as MNHNY and CDR2 as SVGAGI (reference sequence). Trimming cost V 7 bases and J 1 base, with 9 bases left between them. CDR3 size: 13 residues. CDR3 coding DNA: TGTGCCAGCAATCCGACACGCACAGATACGCAGTATTTT. Protein sequence: CASNPTRTDTQYF.

This clone has only a few counts. The V call is TRBV7-9, the J call TRBJ1-2, with D perhaps matching TRBD1 (6 bases). Trimming left V 5 bases short and J 1 base short, with 14 bases between. CDR1 is SEHNR and CDR2 is FQNEAQ in the germline V gene (reference sequence). The CDR3 loop spans 15 amino acids. CDR3 nucleotides: TGTGCCAGCAGCCCCGGGGACAAGAATAACTATGGCTACACCTTC. It yields the protein CASSPGDKNNYGYTF. The full variable domain, with the rest looked up from reference TRBV7-9 and TRBJ1-2, is DTGVSQNPRHKITKRGQNVTFRCDPISEHNRLYWYRQTLGQGPEFLTYFQNEAQLEKSRLLSDRFSAERPKGSFSTLEIQRTEQGDSAMYLCASSPGDKNNYGYTFGSGTRLTVV.

Remarks on this clone: The same CDR3 is also encoded by other DNA sequences in this sample. The genes are TRBV5-1 and TRBJ2-7; D may be TRBD2 (6 bases). CDR3 size: 15 residues. Germline CDR1 reads SGHRS; CDR2 reads YFSETQ. V lost 0 bases to trimming and J lost 4 bases, with 14 bases between them. The CDR3 sequence is CASSLAGGGGYEQYF. The DNA of the CDR3 is TGCGCCAGCAGCTTGGCCGGGGGAGGAGGATACGAGCAGTACTTC.